These 11 T cell receptor beta chains originate from one sample sequenced in a study of blood T cells in healthy people across ages. For the second PCR, which ran for roughly 7 to 11 cycles, a sample-barcoded 5' primer and a J-beta primer mix were used. TCRdb re-analysed the 5' RACE reads in MiXCR, keeping a single row per CDR3 protein. The profile shows hundreds of thousands of distinct CDR3 sequences, 20% to 25% of them singletons. Sequencing was carried out using blood. These TCRs come from a man between 65 and 85 years old in good health.

The chain has TRBV6-2 or TRBV6-3 and TRBJ2-2; a weak D match, TRBD1 (6 bases). The CDR3 consists of 14 residues. Germline assignment: CDR1 MNHEY and CDR2 SVGEGT. V was cut by 6 bases and J by 4 bases, with 12 bases left in between. The CDR3 coding sequence is TGTGCCAGCAGCCATGACAGGACCACCGGGGAGCTGTTTTTT. This encodes CASSHDRTTGELFF.

V usage is TRBV20-1 and J usage is TRBJ2-5, with a tentative D call TRBD1 (6 bases). The CDR3 consists of 14 residues. V was trimmed by 3 bases and J by 1 base, leaving 12 bases between them. Germline CDR1 DFQATT, CDR2 SNEGSKA (reference sequence). The DNA of the CDR3 is TGCAGTGCTAGCAGACAGGTTGCCCAAGAGACCCAGTACTTC. Residues: CSASRQVAQETQYF.

This clonotype was seen a handful of times. The chain couples TRBV6-2 or TRBV6-3 to TRBJ2-5, with D maybe TRBD2 (5 bases). The CDR3 runs 14 residues. Germline-derived CDR1 and CDR2 are MNHEY and SVGEGT. V lost 4 bases to trimming and J lost 9 bases, with 18 bases between them. Here the CDR3 DNA reads TGTGCCAGCAGTTCCAGCGGACCGGCAAGGGCCCAGTACTTC. It is translated as CASSSSGPARAQYF.

This clonotype was counted between two and nine times. This chain connects TRBV7-2 to TRBJ2-3; 8 bases fit TRBD2. There are 12 residues in the CDR3. Germline V gives CDR1 SGHTA, CDR2 FQGNSA. V lost 5 bases, J lost 9 bases, and 4 bases stayed unmatched. The CDR3 here is CASSPKRETQYF. The CDR3 DNA is TGTGCCAGCAGCCCAAAGCGGGAGACGCAGTATTTT.

The chain joins TRBV20-1 to TRBJ1-4; TRBD1 matches 10 bases. This CDR3 is 13 amino acids long. The V segment lost 6 bases and the J segment 8 bases; nucleotides outside the gene matches: 6. In germline, CDR1 is DFQATT, CDR2 SNEGSKA (reference sequence). The CDR3 DNA follows: TGCAGTGCGGGCGACAGGGGGCAGGAAAAACTGTTTTTT. Amino acids: CSAGDRGQEKLFF.

Remarks on this clonotype: Just one base apart from a much larger clone, this may be a read error. The J gene is TRBJ1-5, the V gene TRBV20-1; D possibly corresponds to TRBD1 (5 bases). This CDR3 has 14 amino acids. Trimming stripped 0 bases from V and 0 bases from J, with 6 bases between. Germline values: CDR1 DFQATT, CDR2 SNEGSKA (reference sequence). The CDR3 nucleotides read TGCAGTGCTAGAGATGGGGGTAGCAATCAGCCCCAGCATTTT. It is translated as CSARDGGSNQPQHF.

V usage is TRBV4-3 and J usage is TRBJ2-7; 11 nucleotides agree with TRBD1. Germline trimming cut 4 bases from V and 2 bases from J; bases unmatched to any gene: 7. The CDR3 sequence is 16 residues long. In germline, CDR1 is LGHNA, CDR2 YSLEER. CDR3 loop: CASSLARGQGAYEQYF. CDR3 coding DNA: TGCGCCAGCAGCCTAGCTAGGGGACAGGGGGCCTACGAGCAGTACTTC.

This clonotype was counted a few times. The chain carries TRBV9 and TRBJ1-2; D remains unclear. V lost 3 bases and J 6 bases, leaving 15 bases between the germline ends. Germline values: CDR1 SGDLS, CDR2 YYNGEE. This CDR3 is 14 amino acids long. DNA of the CDR3: TGTGCCAGCAGCGAGCCGGGGAGGTGGAATGGCTACACCTTC. It is translated as CASSEPGRWNGYTF.

This clonotype has a handful of counts. The chain combines TRBV29-1 with TRBJ2-1; D not resolved. Trimming removed 7 bases at V and 10 bases at J, with 14 bases between. Germline V lookup: CDR1 SQVTM, CDR2 ANQGSEA. This CDR3 comprises 11 residues. CDR3 in amino acids: CSDENFDEQFF. DNA of the CDR3: TGCAGCGACGAAAACTTTGACGAGCAGTTCTTC.

This chain joins TRBV5-1 and TRBJ2-3, with D unresolved. The length of the CDR3 is 14 residues. The V end lost 2 bases, the J end lost 0 bases, and 7 bases lay between the germline ends. Germline V gene data show CDR1 as SGHRS and CDR2 as YFSETQ. The CDR3 region is CASSFEKSTDTQYF. CDR3 nucleotide sequence: TGCGCCAGCAGCTTTGAGAAGAGCACAGATACGCAGTATTTT.

Of note for this clonotype: With a much larger clone just one base away, this may be a read error. The J gene is TRBJ1-1, the V gene TRBV25-1; D might be TRBD1 (5 bases). Looked up from germline, CDR1 is MGHDK and CDR2 is SYGVNS. This CDR3 contains 14 residues. Trimming removed 2 bases from V and 6 bases from J, with 13 bases in between. The CDR3 here is CASSEGAGGAEAFF. The CDR3 nucleotides read TGTGCCAGCAGTGAAGGGGCCGGGGGAGCTGAAGCTTTCTTT.